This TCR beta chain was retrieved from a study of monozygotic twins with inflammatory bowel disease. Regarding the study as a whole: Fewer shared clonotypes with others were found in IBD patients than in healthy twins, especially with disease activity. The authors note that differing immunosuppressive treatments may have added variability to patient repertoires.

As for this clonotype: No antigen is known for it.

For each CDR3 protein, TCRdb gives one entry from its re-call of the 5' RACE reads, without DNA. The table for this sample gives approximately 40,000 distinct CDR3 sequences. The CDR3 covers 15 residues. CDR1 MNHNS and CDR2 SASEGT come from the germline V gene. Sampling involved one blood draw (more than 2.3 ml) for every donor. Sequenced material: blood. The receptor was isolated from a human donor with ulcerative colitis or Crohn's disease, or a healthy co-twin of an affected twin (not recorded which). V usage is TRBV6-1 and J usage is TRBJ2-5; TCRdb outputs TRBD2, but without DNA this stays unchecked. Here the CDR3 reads CASSELAGVQETQYF.